Only a few counts were recorded for the clone carrying this T cell receptor (beta chain). Its antigen is not known. The source of the sample is a study of T cell repertoires in cytomegalovirus infection. The wider study: Public TCR beta signatures indicated both CMV infection and matching HLA type. Study-level results: Based on cumulative public TCR beta family frequency, carriers of CMV plus the relevant HLA were identified. In two of eight donors, the top clonotype was HLA-C-restricted CMV-specific.

A single record per CDR3 protein comes from TCRdb applying MiXCR to the reads. The sample carries 750,000 to 900,000 distinct CDR3 sequences, around 29% recorded once. Germline values: CDR1 SGHVS, CDR2 FQNEAQ. V lost 5 bases, J lost 3 bases, and 10 bases stayed unmatched. CDR3 length: 16 amino acids. The rearrangement joins TRBV7-8 to TRBJ1-3; 7 bases agree with TRBD1. The input for sequencing was cultured CD8+ T cells from PBMCs, taken from culture after CMV antigen stimulation. The clonotype comes from a human donor in good health (CMV status not recorded). Some clones in this sample may be carry-over from other donors' samples. The CDR3 loop is CASSLRQGSDGNTIYF. In DNA, the CDR3 is TGTGCCAGCAGCCTTAGACAGGGTTCTGATGGAAACACCATATATTTT.